This record looks at one T cell receptor beta chain sequence and its context. The data were taken from a study of blood T cells in healthy people across ages. This CDR3 contains 15 residues. Between the trimmed V and J ends, which lost 3 bases and 1 base, there was a span of 10 bases. Germline V CDR1 and CDR2: SGHTA, FQGNSA. Together with a sample-barcoded 5' primer, a J-beta primer mix was included in a second PCR lasting 7 to 11 cycles. TCRdb analysed the 5' RACE reads with MiXCR anew, one entry per CDR3 protein. The table includes approximately 960,000 distinct CDR3 sequences, about 27% detected once. A further study also used this sample, focusing on T cells of mothers and their children.

This chain connects TRBV7-2 to TRBJ2-1; D not certain. Input material: blood. This clonotype was sampled from a woman in her forties in good health. The DNA of the CDR3 is TGTGCCAGCAGCTTCGTGGCGACGTCCTACAATGAGCAGTTCTTC. Its protein is CASSFVATSYNEQFF.